The next 19 T cell receptor beta chains were all read from a single sample in a study of blood T cell repertoires in COVID-19. The data were produced by immunoSEQ multiplex PCR, yet TCRdb's version contains in-frame clones alone and is incomplete. The table shows about 74,000 clones, with approximately 86% occurring only once. Sequenced material: peripheral blood. Source of these receptors: a woman of 80 years or more with active or convalescent COVID-19.

Regarding this clone: A read error may account for a junction end that differs from germline. The V gene is TRBV6-6, the J gene TRBJ1-2, with 12 bases aligning to TRBD1. The CDR3 loop spans 14 amino acids. Per germline, CDR1 MNHNY and CDR2 SVGAGI (reference sequence). The CDR3 DNA reads TGTGCCAGCAGATACCCCGGGACAGGGGGCAAATTCTCCTTC. Amino acid sequence: CASRYPGTGGKFSF.

The chain recombines TRBV27 with TRBJ1-2; 9 positions match TRBD1. This CDR3 has 15 residues. Germline V CDR1 and CDR2: MNHEY, SMNVEV (reference sequence). V shed 6 bases and J 6 bases; nucleotides not matched to a gene: 11. The CDR3 DNA is TGTGCCAGCAGACAACTGTCCGGGACAGGGAATGGCTACACCTTC. It specifies CASRQLSGTGNGYTF.

The chain employs TRBV6-6 and TRBJ2-5, with a possible D match to TRBD1 (5 bases). V lost 6 bases and J 2 bases, leaving 16 bases between the germline ends. CDR3 length: 15 amino acids. Per germline, CDR1 MNHNY and CDR2 SVGAGI (reference sequence). As DNA, the CDR3 is TGTGCCAGCAGCCTCCCTGGGGCAGGGCAAGAGACCCAGTACTTC. Its translation is CASSLPGAGQETQYF.

The V call is TRBV11-2, the J call TRBJ2-7; 8 positions match TRBD1. This CDR3 comprises 14 residues. With V trimmed by 4 bases and J by 2 bases, 4 bases remained unmatched. Germline assignment: CDR1 SGHAT and CDR2 FQNNGV. CDR3 region: CASSWEQGAYEQYF. In nucleotides, the CDR3 is TGTGCCAGCAGCTGGGAACAGGGGGCCTACGAGCAGTACTTC.

The J gene is TRBJ2-2, the V gene TRBV7-9; 9 positions match TRBD1. Germline trimming cut 1 base from V and 3 bases from J; bases unmatched to any gene: 3. This CDR3 is 16 amino acids long. Germline assignment: CDR1 SEHNR and CDR2 FQNEAQ (reference sequence). The CDR3 reads CASSLGRDRDTGELFF. The DNA of the CDR3 is TGTGCCAGCAGCTTAGGCCGGGACAGGGACACCGGGGAGCTGTTTTTT.

This clone was seen just once. The CDR3 nucleotides are TGTGCCAGCAGCCAAGATATGAGGGGGTCCGCAGCTAACTATGGCTACACCTTC. This sequence encodes CASSQDMRGSAANYGYTF. The genes are TRBV3-1 (or the pseudogene TRBV3-2) and TRBJ1-2; the D gene is possibly TRBD1 (6 bases). The germline V gene encodes CDR1 LGHDT and CDR2 YNNKEL (reference sequence). The CDR3 extends over 18 amino acids. V lost 0 bases to trimming and J lost 0 bases, with 17 bases between them.

This chain connects TRBV7-8 to TRBJ1-2, with 7 bases that match TRBD1. Trimming took 4 bases from V and 7 from J; bases not matched to a gene: 6. From germline, CDR1 is SGHVS and CDR2 FQNEAQ. CDR3 length: 13 residues. The CDR3 nucleotides read TGTGCCAGCAGCTCTGAGACAGGGAGTGGCTACACCTTC. It translates to CASSSETGSGYTF. Together with reference TRBV7-8 and TRBJ1-2, the CDR3 gives the full variable domain: GAGVSQSPRYKVAKRGQDVALRCDPISGHVSLFWYQQALGQGPEFLTYFQNEAQLDKSGLPSDRFFAERPEGSVSTLKIQRTQQEDSAVYLCASSSETGSGYTFGSGTRLTVV.

The chain links TRBV7-9 to TRBJ2-1; 8 positions agree with TRBD2. Germline lookup yields CDR1 SEHNR and CDR2 FQNEAQ (reference sequence). This CDR3 has 16 amino acids. V trimming: 1 base; J trimming: 6 bases; junction bases outside the gene matches: 8. CDR3 sequence (DNA): TGTGCCAGCAGCTTAGTGGTCGGGAGGGCCCCCAATGAGCAGTTCTTC. Its translation is CASSLVVGRAPNEQFF.

The rearrangement links TRBV7-8 to TRBJ1-1; D not resolved. Between the trimmed V and J ends, which lost 5 bases and 1 base, there was a span of 8 bases. Per the germline V gene, CDR1 is SGHVS and CDR2 is FQNEAQ. This CDR3 has 13 residues. This CDR3 is CASSIRQNTEAFF. CDR3 DNA sequence: TGTGCCAGCAGCATACGACAGAACACTGAAGCTTTCTTT.

The DNA for the CDR3 is TGTGCCAGCAGCGTCACAGGGGGCGCAGGGCCTTCACCCCTCCACTTT. This encodes CASSVTGGAGPSPLHF. This rearrangement joins TRBV3-1 (or the pseudogene TRBV3-2) to TRBJ1-6, with 9 bases matching TRBD1. The CDR3 runs to 16 residues. From germline, CDR1 is LGHDT and CDR2 YNNKEL (reference sequence). Trimming took 5 bases from V and 9 from J; bases not matched to a gene: 11.

The chain recombines TRBV30 with TRBJ2-7, with D hard to call. The CDR3 totals 13 residues. Trimming pared 3 bases from V and 3 bases from J, leaving 12 bases between. Germline values: CDR1 GTSNPN, CDR2 SVGIG (reference sequence). CDR3 region: CAWRGMGYYEQYF. In DNA, the CDR3 is TGTGCCTGGAGGGGCATGGGCTACTACGAGCAGTACTTC.

V gene TRBV21-1 combines with J gene TRBJ1-4. TRBV21-1 is a pseudogene locus. The CDR3 is made up of 14 amino acids. The CDR3 region has the DNA TGTGCCAGCCCCCTCGGAGTTATCCGGGAAAAACTGTTTTTT. It is translated as CASPLGVIREKLFF.

This chain links TRBV14 with TRBJ2-5; TRBD1 agrees at 8 bases. Germline lookup yields CDR1 SGHDN and CDR2 FVKESK. V was clipped by 1 base and J by 5 bases; unmatched bases: 12. The CDR3 has 17 amino acids. DNA for the CDR3: TGTGCCAGCAGCCAAGGTCCTTGGCAGGGGGCCCGGGAGACCCAGTACTTC. It translates to CASSQGPWQGARETQYF.

This clone is judged large. The chain links TRBV4-3 to TRBJ1-2; possibly TRBD1 for D (5 bases). V was trimmed by 4 bases and J by 3 bases, leaving 15 bases between them. This CDR3 comprises 15 residues. Germline CDR1 is LGHNA and CDR2 is YSLEER. The CDR3 reads CASSLNRWGDYGYTF. DNA for the CDR3: TGCGCCAGCAGCCTCAACCGCTGGGGGGACTATGGCTACACCTTC.

The rearrangement links TRBV20-1 to TRBJ2-2; D is uncertain. Between the trimmed V and J ends, which lost 3 bases and 0 bases, there was a span of 8 bases. Germline loops: CDR1 DFQATT, CDR2 SNEGSKA (reference sequence). CDR3 size: 14 residues. The CDR3 sequence: CSASRQANTGELFF. The CDR3 DNA reads as TGCAGTGCTAGTCGGCAGGCGAACACCGGGGAGCTGTTTTTT.

The chain employs TRBV5-4 and TRBJ1-5; D unclear. CDR3 length equals 13 residues. Trimming shortened V by 0 bases and J by 6 bases, and 7 bases separated the two germline ends. Germline lookup yields CDR1 SGHNT and CDR2 YYREEE (reference sequence). In DNA form, the CDR3 reads TGTGCCAGCAGCTTGGGGGCGGGTCAGCCCCAGCATTTT. Its protein product is CASSLGAGQPQHF.

This chain uses TRBV7-2 with TRBJ1-4; TRBD1 agrees at 9 bases. The trim removed 1 base at V and 5 bases at J, leaving 2 bases unmatched. Per the germline V gene, CDR1 is SGHTA and CDR2 is FQGNSA. The CDR3 extends over 15 amino acids. CDR3 sequence (DNA): TGTGCCAGCAGCTTAGGGGACAGGGAGAATGAAAAACTGTTTTTT. Its protein product is CASSLGDRENEKLFF. The full variable domain, completed using reference TRBV7-2 and TRBJ1-4, is GAGVSQSPSNKVTEKGKDVELRCDPISGHTALYWYRQSLGQGLEFLIYFQGNSAPDKSGLPSDRFSAERTGGSVSTLTIQRTQQEDSAVYLCASSLGDRENEKLFFGSGTQLSVL.

The V and J genes are TRBV5-6 and TRBJ2-5, with D uncertain. The germline gives CDR1 SGHDT, CDR2 YYEEEE. This CDR3 is 15 amino acids long. Trimming pared 4 bases from V and 1 base from J, leaving 14 bases between. The chain's CDR3 is CASSLGAPGQETQYF. In DNA, the CDR3 is TGTGCCAGCAGCCTGGGCGCACCGGGCCAAGAGACCCAGTACTTC.

The chain employs TRBV9 and TRBJ2-1; 10 bases agree with TRBD1. J lost 7 bases, V lost 4 bases, and 8 bases had no gene match. CDR1 is SGDLS and CDR2 is YYNGEE in the germline V gene. This CDR3 spans 15 amino acids. The CDR3 spells CASSLTGGTGNEQFF. The CDR3 region has the DNA TGTGCCAGCAGCTTGACAGGGGGCACGGGGAATGAGCAGTTCTTC.